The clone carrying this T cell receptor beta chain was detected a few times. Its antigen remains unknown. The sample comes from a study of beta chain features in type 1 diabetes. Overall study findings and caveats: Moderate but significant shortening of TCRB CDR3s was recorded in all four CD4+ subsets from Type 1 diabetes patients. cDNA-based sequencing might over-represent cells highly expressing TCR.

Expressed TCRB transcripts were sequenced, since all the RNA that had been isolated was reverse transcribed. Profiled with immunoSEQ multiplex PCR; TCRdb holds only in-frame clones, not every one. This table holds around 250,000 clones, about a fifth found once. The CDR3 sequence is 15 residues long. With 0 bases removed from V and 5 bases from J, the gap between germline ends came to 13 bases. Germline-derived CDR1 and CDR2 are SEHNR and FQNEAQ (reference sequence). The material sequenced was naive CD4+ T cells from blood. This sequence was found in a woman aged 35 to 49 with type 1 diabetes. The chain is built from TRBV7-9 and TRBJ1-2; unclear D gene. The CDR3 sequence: CASSLAPTSGYGYTF. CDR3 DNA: TGTGCCAGCAGCTTAGCCCCCACGAGCGGTTATGGCTACACCTTC. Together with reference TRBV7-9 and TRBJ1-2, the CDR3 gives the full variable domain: DTGVSQNPRHKITKRGQNVTFRCDPISEHNRLYWYRQTLGQGPEFLTYFQNEAQLEKSRLLSDRFSAERPKGSFSTLEIQRTEQGDSAMYLCASSLAPTSGYGYTFGSGTRLTVV.